This T cell receptor (beta chain) was identified during a study of blood T cells in healthy people across ages. Study-level results: The authors considered diversity estimates from one million T cells to be underestimates. A strong correlation was found between TCR beta diversity and the percentage of naive T cells. Naive CD4+ cell counts and diversity both ran higher in long-lived than in aged donors.

On this clonotype itself: The antigen is undetermined.

Each sample yielded at least 5 micrograms of PBMC total RNA. For the second PCR, which ran for roughly 6 to 11 cycles, a sample-barcoded 5' primer and a J-beta primer mix were used. TCRdb called the 5' RACE reads again in MiXCR, with one record for every CDR3 protein. The sample records approximately 800,000 distinct CDR3 sequences, under 80% being singletons. V dropped 7 bases and J dropped 2 bases, with 18 bases sitting between them. Germline V gene lookup returns CDR1 SGHVS and CDR2 FQNEAQ. The CDR3 extends over 16 amino acids. This chain connects TRBV7-8 to TRBJ2-1; D uncertain. The clonotype originates from a man aged 30-40 years in good health. The sequencing sample was made of blood. As DNA, the CDR3 is TGTGCCAGCAAGAAACAGCGAAAGAGCCCCTACAATGAGCAGTTCTTC. Its translation is CASKKQRKSPYNEQFF. Full variable domain (missing parts from reference TRBV7-8 and TRBJ2-1): GAGVSQSPRYKVAKRGQDVALRCDPISGHVSLFWYQQALGQGPEFLTYFQNEAQLDKSGLPSDRFFAERPEGSVSTLKIQRTQQEDSAVYLCASKKQRKSPYNEQFFGPGTRLTVL.